The present T cell receptor (beta chain) was sequenced within a study of T cells after yellow fever vaccination. Study outcomes and limitations: Few clonotypes appeared in both CD4 and CD8 compartments.

Germline V lookup: CDR1 KGHSH, CDR2 LQKENI. V was trimmed by 3 bases and J by 4 bases, leaving 7 bases between them. The CDR3 is 13 residues long. This clonotype has just a few counts. Its antigen is not known. Via MiXCR, TCRdb re-called the 5' RACE reads, giving one row per CDR3 protein. The profile shows 450,000 to 550,000 distinct CDR3 sequences, 21% of them singletons. This sequence was found in a man aged 18 to 30 who received the YFV17D yellow fever vaccine. The sequences come from PBMCs, collected roughly 23 days after the first yellow fever vaccination. This sequence joins TRBV18 and TRBJ1-5; D not resolved. The CDR3 DNA reads TGTGCCAGCTCACCGGAGGCGAATCAGCCCCAGCATTTT. Translated, it gives CASSPEANQPQHF.